There are a few counts of the clone carrying this T cell receptor beta chain. The source of the sample is a study of response to subunit inactivated influenza vaccine. One entry per CDR3 protein, called by TCRdb with MiXCR from the RT-PCR reads. The sample has fewer than 350,000 distinct CDR3 sequences, roughly 22% seen once; the top ten hold around 9.6%. The CDR3 loop spans 14 amino acids. V dropped 7 bases and J dropped 5 bases, with 16 bases sitting between them. The germline V gene encodes CDR1 SGHVS and CDR2 FQNEAQ. Here the sequenced sample was PBMCs from blood, taken 21 months after vaccination. The clonotype originates from a man aged 50-75 years who received an inactivated influenza vaccine. The chain links TRBV7-8 to TRBJ2-3; D is perhaps TRBD1 (6 bases). CDR3 loop: CASTSWGREDTQYF. The CDR3 DNA follows: TGTGCCAGCACCTCCTGGGGGCGCGAAGATACGCAGTATTTT.